This section outlines one T cell receptor (beta chain) sequence together with its context. This sample was taken from a study of blood T cell repertoires in COVID-19. Study at large: Samples taken during acute and convalescent COVID-19 were collected in the United States, Italy and Spain. Nucleic acid was either cDNA or gDNA, and it came from T cells, B-cell-depleted T cells, or PBMCs.

Germline-derived CDR1 and CDR2 are SQVTM and ANQGSEA. The CDR3 is made up of 14 amino acids. Germline trimming cut 7 bases from V and 4 bases from J; bases unmatched to any gene: 8. In the original analysis: Estimation of nucleated cell counts was performed using reference gene primer amplification. The data were produced by immunoSEQ multiplex PCR, yet TCRdb's version contains in-frame clones alone and is incomplete. The V and J calls and clone size were taken over from that table, and D and trimming were inferred from the DNA. The table records around 200,000 clones, about 90% of them present only once.

Sequencing input: peripheral blood. The rearrangement links TRBV29-1 to TRBJ1-5; 9 nucleotides line up with TRBD1. This clonotype was sampled from a woman between 50 and 59 years old with acute or convalescent COVID-19. The CDR3 protein is CSGRTGVSNQPQHF. DNA for the CDR3: TGCAGCGGTCGGACAGGGGTGTCGAATCAGCCCCAGCATTTT.